A selection of T cell receptor beta chains follows, all from one sample in a study of blood T cells in healthy people across ages. Each CDR3 protein is one row after TCRdb ran MiXCR on the 5' RACE reads. The sample yields about 800,000 distinct CDR3 sequences, 25% seen once. The same specimen was also included in a second study, on T cells of mothers and their children.

Material for sequencing was blood. The source of these receptors is a boy aged 5-17 years in good health. The CDR3 runs from the conserved cysteine through the conserved F or W. Each record gives: CDR3 DNA, CDR3 protein, CDR3 length, J gene, D gene, V gene, clone size. A D gene is named only where the DNA matches it firmly. Not all rows give a size; the values are once, few, many and, for expanded clones, a class.

TGTGCCAGCAGTTTCCGGACAGGGTACGGGGAGACCCAGTACTTT,CASSFRTGYGETQYF,15,TRBJ2-5,TRBD1,TRBV12-3/TRBV12-4,.
TGCGCCAGCAGCCAAGTGGGTACGGGCGAGCAGTACTTC,CASSQVGTGEQYF,13,TRBJ2-7,.,TRBV4-3,.
TGCAGCGTTGAACTCAGGGGCGTCGGCTACACCTTC,CSVELRGVGYTF,12,TRBJ1-2,.,TRBV29-1,many
TGTGCCAGCAGAGGACAGTGGAATCAGCCCCAGCATTTT,CASRGQWNQPQHF,13,TRBJ1-5,.,TRBV25-1,few
TGCAGTGCTATCGGCAGGAACACTGAAGCTTTCTTT,CSAIGRNTEAFF,12,TRBJ1-1,.,TRBV20-1,few
TGTGCCAGCAGCGCCCCTCAGGGGGTGTTGGATGGCTACACCTTC,CASSAPQGVLDGYTF,15,TRBJ1-2,TRBD1,TRBV7-9,few
TGTGCCAGCAGCCAAGAGGGCGATTACCAAGAGACCCAGTACTTC,CASSQEGDYQETQYF,15,TRBJ2-5,.,TRBV3-1,few
TGTGCCAGCAGTGAAAGAAGCGGGATCAAGGCCAATGAGCAGTTCTTC,CASSERSGIKANEQFF,16,TRBJ2-1,TRBD2,TRBV25-1,few
TGCAGCGTCCGACAGGGAACGAACACCGGGGAGCTGTTTTTT,CSVRQGTNTGELFF,14,TRBJ2-2,TRBD1,TRBV29-1,few
TGTGCCAGCAGTTTCAGCCTCGGACAGGGGGCATCCTACGAGCAGTACTTC,CASSFSLGQGASYEQYF,17,TRBJ2-7,TRBD1,TRBV12-3/TRBV12-4,few
TGCGCCAGCAGCCAAGATTTATTGTTGGGACCGAGTTATGGCTACACCTTC,CASSQDLLLGPSYGYTF,17,TRBJ1-2,.,TRBV4-1,.
TGTGCCAGCAGCTTAAATGTGCCCAAGGACGGCTACACCTTC,CASSLNVPKDGYTF,14,TRBJ1-2,.,TRBV7-2,once
TGTGCCAGCAGTGTACTAGCGGGTTCCTACGAGCAGTACTTC,CASSVLAGSYEQYF,14,TRBJ2-7,TRBD2,TRBV25-1,.
TGTGCCAGCAGCTTAGGTCACAGGGGCGAGAGCACAGATACGCAGTATTTT,CASSLGHRGESTDTQYF,17,TRBJ2-3,TRBD1,TRBV7-3,few
TGTGCCAGCAGCTTAGCAGGGGGATCCTACAATGAGCTGTTCTTC,CASSLAGGSYNELFF,15,TRBJ2-5,.,TRBV7-9,.
TGTGCCAGCAGCAACTCTGTCGACAGTGCCTACGAGCAGTACTTC,CASSNSVDSAYEQYF,15,TRBJ2-7,.,TRBV28,.
TGTGCCAGCAGCCGGGGACAGGGACGCGACAATGAGCAGTTCTTC,CASSRGQGRDNEQFF,15,TRBJ2-1,TRBD1,TRBV7-9,.
TGTGCCAGCAGGGACCCGGGACAGGGCGCCGAGCAGTACTTC,CASRDPGQGAEQYF,14,TRBJ2-7,TRBD1,TRBV7-6,few
TGCGCCAGCAGCCAAATCTATGACCCTGAGCAGTTCTTC,CASSQIYDPEQFF,13,TRBJ2-1,.,TRBV4-1,few
TGTGCCAGCAGCCCCTACAATGAGCAGTTCTTC,CASSPYNEQFF,11,TRBJ2-1,.,TRBV25-1,many
TGTGCCAGCAGCTCGGCGCGAGGGCTCGAGCAGTTCTTC,CASSSARGLEQFF,13,TRBJ2-1,.,TRBV7-3,few
TGCAGTGCTCGCGTCGGGACAGCTGATGCGATGAGCTCCTACAATGAGCAGTTCTTC,CSARVGTADAMSSYNEQFF,19,TRBJ2-1,TRBD1,TRBV20-1,.
TGTGCCAGCAGCTTAGATAGGGAGCACAATGAGCAGTTCTTC,CASSLDREHNEQFF,14,TRBJ2-1,.,TRBV7-2,.
TGTGCCAGCAGCTCGGGGATCTACGAGCAGTACTTC,CASSSGIYEQYF,12,TRBJ2-7,.,TRBV7-9,many
TGTGCCAGCAGTTTTTACAGGGACCCCACTGAAGCTTTCTTT,CASSFYRDPTEAFF,14,TRBJ1-1,.,TRBV6-6,.